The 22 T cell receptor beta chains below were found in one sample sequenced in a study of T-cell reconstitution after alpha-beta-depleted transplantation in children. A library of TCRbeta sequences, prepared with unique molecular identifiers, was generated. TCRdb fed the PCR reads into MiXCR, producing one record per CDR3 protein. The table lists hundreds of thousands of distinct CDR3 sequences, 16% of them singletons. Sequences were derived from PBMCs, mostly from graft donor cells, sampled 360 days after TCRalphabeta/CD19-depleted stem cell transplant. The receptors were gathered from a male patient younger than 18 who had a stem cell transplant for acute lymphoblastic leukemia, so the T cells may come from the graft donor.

In DNA, the CDR3 is TGCGCCAGCAGCCACCCCACCCTGGGCTCCTACGAGCAGTACTTC. It encodes CASSHPTLGSYEQYF. J is TRBJ2-7 and V is TRBV4-1; D call uncertain. Germline CDR1 reads MGHRA; CDR2 reads YSYEKL. The CDR3 spans 15 residues. V lost 3 bases, J lost 0 bases, and 12 bases lay in between.

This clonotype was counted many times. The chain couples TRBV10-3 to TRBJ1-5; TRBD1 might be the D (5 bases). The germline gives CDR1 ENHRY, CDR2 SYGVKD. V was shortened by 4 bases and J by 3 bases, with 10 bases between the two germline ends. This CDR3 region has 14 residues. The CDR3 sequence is CAISGVGVNQPQHF. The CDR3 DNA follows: TGTGCCATCAGTGGGGTAGGGGTCAATCAGCCCCAGCATTTT.

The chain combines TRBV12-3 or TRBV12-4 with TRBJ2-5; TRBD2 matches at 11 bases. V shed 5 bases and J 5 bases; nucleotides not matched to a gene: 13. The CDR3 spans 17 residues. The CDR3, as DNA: TGTGCCAGCAGTCTCCTTATAGCGGGAGGGCCCAGTGAGACCCAGTACTTC. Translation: CASSLLIAGGPSETQYF.

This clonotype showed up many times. CDR3 in amino acids: CASSQREEYPYEQYF. Here the CDR3 DNA reads TGTGCCAGCAGCCAGCGGGAGGAGTACCCCTACGAGCAGTACTTC. The V and J genes are TRBV21-1 and TRBJ2-7; the table gives TRBD2 as D, unverified against the DNA. TRBV21-1 is designated a pseudogene. The CDR3 is 15 residues long.

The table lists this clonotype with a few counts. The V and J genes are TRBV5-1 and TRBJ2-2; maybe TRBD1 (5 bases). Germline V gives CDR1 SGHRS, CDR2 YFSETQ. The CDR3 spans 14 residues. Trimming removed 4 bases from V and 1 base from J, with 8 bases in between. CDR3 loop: CASSIGQNTGELFF. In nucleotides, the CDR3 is TGCGCCAGCAGCATAGGACAGAACACCGGGGAGCTGTTTTTT.

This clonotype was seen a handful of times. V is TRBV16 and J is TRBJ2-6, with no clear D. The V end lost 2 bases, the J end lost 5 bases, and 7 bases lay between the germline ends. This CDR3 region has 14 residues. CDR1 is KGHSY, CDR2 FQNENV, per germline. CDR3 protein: CASSQITRANVLTF. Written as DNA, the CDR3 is TGTGCCAGCAGCCAAATAACACGGGCCAACGTCCTGACTTTC.

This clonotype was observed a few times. The CDR3 DNA reads as TGCGCCAGCAGCCCAAACTTTGGGCGAGGATCCTACGAGCAGTACTTC. This gives the protein CASSPNFGRGSYEQYF. The V call is TRBV5-1, the J call TRBJ2-7; D is unresolved. In germline, CDR1 is SGHRS, CDR2 YFSETQ. The CDR3 has 16 amino acids. Between the trimmed V and J ends, which lost 4 bases and 1 base, there was a span of 18 bases. The entire variable domain, with the rest obtained from reference TRBV5-1 and TRBJ2-7, is as follows: KAGVTQTPRYLIKTRGQQVTLSCSPISGHRSVSWYQQTPGQGLQFLFEYFSETQRNKGNFPGRFSGRQFSNSRSEMNVSTLELGDSALYLCASSPNFGRGSYEQYFGPGTRLTVT.

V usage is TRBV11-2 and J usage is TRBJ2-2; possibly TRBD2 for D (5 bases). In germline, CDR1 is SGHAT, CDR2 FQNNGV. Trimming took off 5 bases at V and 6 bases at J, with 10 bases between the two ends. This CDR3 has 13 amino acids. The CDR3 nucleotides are TGTGCCAGCAGCGAGCGACTATCCGGGGAGCTGTTTTTT. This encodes CASSERLSGELFF.

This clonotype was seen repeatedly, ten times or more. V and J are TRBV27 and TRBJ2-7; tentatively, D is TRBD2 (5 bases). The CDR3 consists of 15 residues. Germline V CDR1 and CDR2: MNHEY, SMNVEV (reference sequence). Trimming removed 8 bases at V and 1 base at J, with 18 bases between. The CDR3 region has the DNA TGTGCCAGCGCTCAACCGGGGTACAGATCCTACGAGCAGTACTTC. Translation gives CASAQPGYRSYEQYF.

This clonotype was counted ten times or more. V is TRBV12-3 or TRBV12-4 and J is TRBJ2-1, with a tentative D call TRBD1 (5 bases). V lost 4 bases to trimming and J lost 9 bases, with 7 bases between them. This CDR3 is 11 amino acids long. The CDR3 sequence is CASSWGREQFF. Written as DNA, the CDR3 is TGTGCCAGCAGTTGGGGCCGTGAGCAGTTCTTC.

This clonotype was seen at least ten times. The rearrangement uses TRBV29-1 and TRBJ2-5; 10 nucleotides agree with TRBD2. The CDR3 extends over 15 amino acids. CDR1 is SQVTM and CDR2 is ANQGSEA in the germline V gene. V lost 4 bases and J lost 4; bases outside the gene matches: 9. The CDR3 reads CSVALLAGGRETQYF. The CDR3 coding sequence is TGCAGCGTTGCCCTGTTAGCGGGAGGAAGAGAGACCCAGTACTTC. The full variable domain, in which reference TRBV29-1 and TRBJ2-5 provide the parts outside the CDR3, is SAVISQKPSRDICQRGTSLTIQCQVDSQVTMMFWYRQQPGQSLTLIATANQGSEATYESGFVIDKFPISRPNLTFSTLTVSNMSPEDSSIYLCSVALLAGGRETQYFGPGTRLLVL.

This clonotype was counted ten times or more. The CDR3 is CASSRRLAGTTGELFF. CDR3 bases: TGTGCCAGCAGCCGACGACTAGCGGGAACCACCGGGGAGCTGTTTTTT. The genes are TRBV11-3 and TRBJ2-2; 11 bases agree with TRBD2. The CDR3 is made up of 16 amino acids. V lost 5 bases, J lost 4 bases, and 6 bases stayed unmatched. CDR1 is SGHNT and CDR2 is YENEEA in the germline V gene.

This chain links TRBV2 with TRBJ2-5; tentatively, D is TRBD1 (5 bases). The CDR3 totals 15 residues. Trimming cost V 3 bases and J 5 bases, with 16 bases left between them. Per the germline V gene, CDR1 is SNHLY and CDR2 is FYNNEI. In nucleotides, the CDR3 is TGTGCCAGCAGTGATGGGGCGGCGGTTTCTGAGACCCAGTACTTC. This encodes CASSDGAAVSETQYF.

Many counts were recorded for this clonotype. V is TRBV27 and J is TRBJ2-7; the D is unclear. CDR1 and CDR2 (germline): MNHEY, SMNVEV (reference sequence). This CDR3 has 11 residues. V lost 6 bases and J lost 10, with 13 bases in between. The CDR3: CASRLGPAQYF. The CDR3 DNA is TGTGCCAGCAGGTTAGGCCCCGCCCAGTACTTC.

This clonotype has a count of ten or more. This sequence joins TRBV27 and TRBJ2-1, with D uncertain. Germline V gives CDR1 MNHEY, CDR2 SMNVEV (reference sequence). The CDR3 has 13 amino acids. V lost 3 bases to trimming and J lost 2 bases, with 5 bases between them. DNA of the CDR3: TGTGCCAGCAGTTTCCACACCTACAATGAGCAGTTCTTC. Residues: CASSFHTYNEQFF.

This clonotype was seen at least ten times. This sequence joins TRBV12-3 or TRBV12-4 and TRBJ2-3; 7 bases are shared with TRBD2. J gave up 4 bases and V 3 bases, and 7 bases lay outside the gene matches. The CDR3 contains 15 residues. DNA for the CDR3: TGTGCCAGCAGTTTTTGGGGGAGGGCCGCAGATACGCAGTATTTT. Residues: CASSFWGRAADTQYF.

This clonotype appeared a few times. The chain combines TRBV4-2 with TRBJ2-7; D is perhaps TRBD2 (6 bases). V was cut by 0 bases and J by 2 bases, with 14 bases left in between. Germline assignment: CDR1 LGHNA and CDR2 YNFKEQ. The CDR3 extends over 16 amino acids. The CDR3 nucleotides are TGTGCCAGCAGCCAAGAAGGAAGAAGCGGGCCCTACGAGCAGTACTTC. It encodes CASSQEGRSGPYEQYF.

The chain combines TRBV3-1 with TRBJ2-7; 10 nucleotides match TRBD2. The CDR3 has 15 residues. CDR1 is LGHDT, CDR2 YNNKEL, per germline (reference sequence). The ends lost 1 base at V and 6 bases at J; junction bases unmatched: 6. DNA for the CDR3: TGTGCCAGCAGCCAAGTATCTAGCGGGAGTGGCGAGCAGTACTTC. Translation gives CASSQVSSGSGEQYF.

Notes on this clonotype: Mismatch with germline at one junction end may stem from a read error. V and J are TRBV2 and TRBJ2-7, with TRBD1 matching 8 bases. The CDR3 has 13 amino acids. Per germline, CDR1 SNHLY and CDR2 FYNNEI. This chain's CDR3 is CASSGKRDRLANF. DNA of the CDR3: TGTGCCAGCAGTGGTAAACGGGACAGGCTTGCTAACTTC.

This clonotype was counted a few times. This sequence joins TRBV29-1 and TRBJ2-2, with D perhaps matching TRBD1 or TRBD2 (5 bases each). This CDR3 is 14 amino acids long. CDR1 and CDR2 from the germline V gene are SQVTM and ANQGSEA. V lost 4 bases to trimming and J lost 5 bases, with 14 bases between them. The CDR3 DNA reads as TGCAGCGTTGCCCCCGGGACCCTAACCGGGGAGCTGTTTTTT. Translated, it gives CSVAPGTLTGELFF.

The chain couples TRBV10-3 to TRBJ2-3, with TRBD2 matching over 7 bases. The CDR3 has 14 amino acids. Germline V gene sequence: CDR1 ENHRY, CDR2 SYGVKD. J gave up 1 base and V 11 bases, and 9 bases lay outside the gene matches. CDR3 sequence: CAHKGSGGTDTQYF. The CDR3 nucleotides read TGTGCCCACAAGGGGAGCGGGGGCACAGATACGCAGTATTTT.

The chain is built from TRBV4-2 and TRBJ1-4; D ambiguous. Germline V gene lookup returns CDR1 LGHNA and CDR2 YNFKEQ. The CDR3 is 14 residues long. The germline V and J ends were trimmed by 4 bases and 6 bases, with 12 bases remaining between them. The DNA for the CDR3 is TGTGCCAGCAGCCCCCAGTGGAGGGATGAAAAACTGTTTTTT. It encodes CASSPQWRDEKLFF.